This T cell receptor beta chain was documented in a study of regulatory T cells in long-lasting Graves disease. Documented time point: newly diagnosed GD, antithyroid drugs for less than 3 months. There was RNA extracted from PBMCs, and the TCR library was made from it. Overall study results and limits: New patients shared 950 to 1,000 public clonotypes, fewer than the 2,500 to 3,500 shared by persistent patients.

Trimming took 1 base from V and 3 from J, leaving 6 bases between them. CDR3 length equals 13 residues. The germline CDR1 and CDR2 sequences are LGHDT and YNNKEL (reference sequence). This clonotype has a count of ten or more. Its target is unknown. Combining iRepertoire HTBI primers with Arm-PCR of CDR3 regions, the authors built TCR beta libraries. TCRdb redid the calling of the multiplex PCR reads with MiXCR, one entry per CDR3 protein. This sample has 520,000 or so distinct CDR3 sequences, with approximately 12% found just once. A further study also used this sample, focusing on T cells in Graves' hyperthyroidism and ophthalmopathy. In that study: Patients aged 18 to 65 had newly diagnosed hyperthyroidism that had lasted under 2 months. Thyroid ultrasound, orbital computed tomography, clinical symptoms, and serum thyroxine and TRAb underpinned diagnoses.

This receptor was identified in a woman aged 25 to 39 with Graves disease. This specimen consisted of peripheral blood mononuclear cells (PBMCs), obtained at new diagnosis, from a patient treated with antithyroid drugs. This chain connects TRBV3-1 to TRBJ1-1; D is possibly TRBD1 (5 bases). CDR3 amino acids: CASSQAGYTEAFF. CDR3 bases: TGTGCCAGCAGCCAAGCAGGGTACACTGAAGCTTTCTTT. Full variable domain (rest looked up from reference TRBV3-1 and TRBJ1-1): DTAVSQTPKYLVTQMGNDKSIKCEQNLGHDTMYWYKQDSKKFLKIMFSYNNKELIINETVPNRFSPKSPDKAHLNLHINSLELGDSAVYFCASSQAGYTEAFFGQGTRLTVV.